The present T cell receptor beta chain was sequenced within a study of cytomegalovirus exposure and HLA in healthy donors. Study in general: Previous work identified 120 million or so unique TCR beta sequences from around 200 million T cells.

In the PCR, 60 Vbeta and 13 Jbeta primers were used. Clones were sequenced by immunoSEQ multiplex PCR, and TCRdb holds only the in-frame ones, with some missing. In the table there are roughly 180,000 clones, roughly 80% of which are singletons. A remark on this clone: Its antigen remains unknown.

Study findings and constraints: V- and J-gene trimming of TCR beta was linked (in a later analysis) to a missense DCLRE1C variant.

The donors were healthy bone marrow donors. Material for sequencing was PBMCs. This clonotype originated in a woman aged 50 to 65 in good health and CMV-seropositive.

DNA of the CDR3: TGTGCCACCAGCAGAGCCCGGGACAGGGAAAACGAGCAGTACTTC. Amino acid sequence: CATSRARDRENEQYF. The V gene is TRBV15, the J gene TRBJ2-7, with 9 bases lining up with TRBD1. V shed 1 base and J 5 bases; nucleotides not matched to a gene: 6. Germline V CDR1 and CDR2: LNHNV, YYDKDF (reference sequence). There are 15 residues in the CDR3. Together with reference TRBV15 and TRBJ2-7, the CDR3 gives the full variable domain: DAMVIQNPRYQVTQFGKPVTLSCSQTLNHNVMYWYQQKSSQAPKLLFHYYDKDFNNEADTPDNFQSRRPNTSFCFLDIRSPGLGDTAMYLCATSRARDRENEQYFGPGTRLTVT.